This entry concerns a single T cell receptor beta chain. The antigen it recognizes is unknown. There are no base qualities to consult, and no much larger clone falls within one base. Library preparation used PCR. Sequencing was performed on an Illumina HiSeq 2500. Unique molecular identifiers were incorporated into TCR beta cDNA libraries to reduce PCR and sequencing biases. About 0.5 million cDNA molecules were obtained for every 1 to 10 million input T cells, so each molecule roughly corresponded to one T cell. The patient libraries were prepared and sequenced using the same protocol as the earlier healthy control dataset. Within a given batch, samples were prepared together, multiplexed and sequenced on the same HiSeq lane. Concerning the study's data processing: Raw barcoded reads were processed with MIGEC, discarding single-read molecular identifier groups before consensus assembly and CDR3 extraction. Clonotype tables were post-analysed with VDJtools, normalizing diversity by down-sampling all datasets to the smallest sample size. Repertoire overlap clustering matched CDR3 amino acid but not nucleotide sequences to correct batch-related cross-sample contamination. TCRdb itself trimmed the public reads at Q25 with fastp, ran MiXCR and retained productive beta chains. Every CDR3 protein is listed once, alongside the most common genes and DNA of its rows. In this record, the V and J calls reflect TCRdb's handling and not the investigators' own analysis. Present in this sample are around 710,000 distinct CDR3 sequences, 35% to 55% of which were seen just once. The ten largest clones represent roughly 5.2% of the sample.

The source of the sample is a study of post-analysis software for immune sequencing data (dated by TCRdb to about 2015). Background for the entire study: Disease courses on record covered relapsing-remitting, secondary progressive and progressive-relapsing multiple sclerosis, though some patients had no subtype annotation. A subset of samples was prepared in parallel using single-end sample barcoding, then pooled and co-amplified after Illumina adapter ligation. The patient repertoires were compared against approximately ten previously published healthy control repertoires obtained from donors aged about 6 to 26 years. Results and caveats for the whole study, not just this receptor: Significantly higher frequencies in patients than in controls were found for roughly 5 TRBV segments, including TRBV5-6, TRBV5-1 and TRBV20-1. The control group was slightly older than the multiple sclerosis patient group. Strong co-clustering of samples prepared in the same batch was shown by direct clustering with F measure, prompting a batch-effect correction. Normalized Chao1 diversity was significantly lower in multiple sclerosis patients than controls, suggesting substantial peripheral T-cell clonal expansion.

To demonstrate the VDJtools post-analysis software, TCR beta repertoires were profiled from the peripheral blood of some 12 young patients with multiple sclerosis. Multiple sclerosis patients were children and adolescents aged roughly 6 to 15 years. Taken from cysteine to phenylalanine, the CDR3 has 17 residues. The kept DNA is CDR3 alone, 51 bases in frame from the first base. After removal of 3 bases from V and 2 bases from J, the junction retains 9 bases not matched to a gene. Taken from the germline V gene (reference sequence), the CDR1 and CDR2 loops are DFQATT and SNEGSKA. This receptor was taken from a girl aged 5 to 17 with multiple sclerosis. Material for sequencing was blood. The chain was built from TRBV20-1 and TRBJ2-3; 12 bases in the junction line up with TRBD2. This receptor has the CDR3 CSASPLGLAGSTDTQYF. The DNA reads as follows: TGCAGTGCTAGCCCCCTCGGACTAGCGGGATCCACAGATACGCAGTATTTT.